What follows is one T cell receptor beta chain and its context. What antigen it recognizes has not been identified. One end of the junction is discordant with germline, which a read error may explain. The sample belongs to a study of T cells in localized non-small cell lung cancer (dated by TCRdb to about 2020). With respect to the entire study: Comparing tumors with uninvolved tumor-adjacent lungs, the study looked at the T cell repertoires of 236 patients with early-stage NSCLC. The cohort was made up of roughly 250 treatment-naive NSCLC patients whose localized lung tumors had been resected. A mean age of about 66 years was recorded for the NSCLC patients, of whom under 150 were male and more than 95 were female. Summary of the overall study and its limitations: Uninvolved tumor-adjacent lung showed the highest T cell clonality, higher than tumor, which suggests more focused antigenic responses in the uninvolved tumor-adjacent lung. Multi-region tumor sequencing was not performed, so intratumor heterogeneity could not be excluded. Since the design was exploratory, TCR variables were selected using unadjusted p-values with no false-discovery rate correction. A median of 57 of the top 100 tumor clones were detected in paired uninvolved adjacent lung, and 28 of these tumor clones were also found among the top 100 clones of the paired uninvolved adjacent lung. Longer overall survival was associated with higher blood T cell density, whereas shorter survival was associated with higher adjacent-lung clonality.

CDR1 and CDR2 were assigned from the germline V gene (reference sequence) as SSHAT and FNYEAQ. The CDR3 has 16 amino acids, counting the end cysteine and phenylalanine. Just the 48-base CDR3 DNA is kept, in frame starting at base 1. At diagnosis, tumor, uninvolved tumor-adjacent lung and peripheral blood were collected and then preserved as a mix of FFPE and fresh-frozen material. For TCR repertoire profiling, blood samples were analyzed as peripheral blood mononuclear cells. TCR beta CDR3 regions were sequenced from DNA using the immunoSEQ Assay. Concerning the study's data processing: To compute T cell density, TCR beta template counts were normalized to usable DNA, which was estimated by amplifying housekeeping genes. The preseqR package was used to estimate richness by extrapolating to 400,000 templates for PBMC samples and to 120,000 templates for tissue samples. Clonality was calculated as one minus Pielou's evenness. Tissue-enriched TCRs were identified by differential abundance testing using productive amino-acid clonotypes, minimum total count 5 and alpha 0.1. The Jaccard Index and the Morisita Overlap Index were used to measure repertoire overlap between compartments. GLIPH clustered TCR beta CDR3s with public tetramer-defined viral CDR3s; viral motifs required at least three viral sequences plus V-gene enrichment. Entries here come from immuneACCESS through TCRdb and include only in-frame sequences with V and J called. Some clones fail to appear in such tables; in the studies checked, an unresolved V gene covers under half of the shortfall, and the cause of the remainder is unknown. V and J calls and clone size are copied from that table; D and trimming were computed from the DNA. The sample includes fewer than 45,000 clones, with about 86% observed a single time. The leading ten clones occupy approximately 6.6% of the sample.

This clonotype was sampled from a man between 40 and 70 years old with stage I lung adenocarcinoma. Material: peripheral blood, obtained before any cancer treatment. The chain links TRBV7-7 with TRBJ2-1, with 8 middle bases fitting TRBD2. The DNA is as follows: TGTGCTAGCAGGTCTAGCGGGCCGACGGGATACAATGAGCAGTTCTTC. This encodes CASRSSGPTGYNEQFF. Full variable domain (CDR3 extended with the reference TRBV7-7 and TRBJ2-1 proteins): GAGVSQSPRYKVTKRGQDVTLRCDPISSHATLYWYQQALGQGPEFLTYFNYEAQPDKSGLPSDRFSAERPEGSISTLTIQRTEQRDSAMYRCASRSSGPTGYNEQFFGPGTRLTVL.